This T cell receptor beta chain emerged from a study of cytomegalovirus exposure and HLA in healthy donors. Whole-study results and caveats: TRBV6-2, TRBV6-3 and some other V segments were excluded as indistinguishable.

About this clone itself: The antigen is not known.

The PCR made use of 60 Vbeta and 13 Jbeta primers. Assay: immunoSEQ multiplex PCR; the TCRdb copy retains only in-frame clones and omits some. The sample yields around 120,000 clones, 82% seen once. All donors participated as healthy donors of bone marrow. Germline lookup yields CDR1 SNHLY and CDR2 FYNNEI. The CDR3 contains 14 residues. The germline V and J ends were trimmed by 7 bases and 4 bases, with 14 bases remaining between them. The sequence was collected from a male donor in good health and CMV-seropositive. V usage is TRBV2 and J usage is TRBJ1-5; TRBD1 might be the D (5 bases). The sample taken for sequencing was PBMCs. The CDR3 loop is CASNLRGLNQPQHF. In DNA form, the CDR3 reads TGTGCCAGCAATCTTAGGGGCCTAAATCAGCCCCAGCATTTT. Together with reference TRBV2 and TRBJ1-5, the CDR3 gives the full variable domain: EPEVTQTPSHQVTQMGQEVILRCVPISNHLYFYWYRQILGQKVEFLVSFYNNEISEKSEIFDDQFSVERPDGSNFTLKIRSTKLEDSAMYFCASNLRGLNQPQHFGDGTRLSIL.